What follows are 27 T cell receptor beta chains derived from one specimen sequenced in a study of shared clonotypes between healthy human individuals (TCRdb year 2020). The library was built by means of the immunoSEQ multiplex PCR assay. Held by TCRdb, this immuneACCESS table contains in-frame sequences only and omits some clones. Under half of the omission traces to an unresolved V gene where checked; the cause of the rest is unknown. The sample includes over 2 million clones, with roughly 95% observed a single time. The top ten clones comprise roughly 1% of the sample. CD8 naive samples were CD45RO-negative cells positively selected for CCR7, giving a CD45RA+CCR7+ population that excluded TemRA cells. Material for sequencing was naive CD8+ T cells sorted from blood. Explained via the paper, the cell subset or site label denotes: CD45RA+CCR7+. All receptors derive from a man younger than 30 in good health.

V is TRBV28 and J is TRBJ2-1; D uncertain. Trimming pared 3 bases from V and 6 bases from J, leaving 12 bases between. CDR3 length: 14 residues. Germline values: CDR1 MDHEN, CDR2 SYDVKM. DNA for the CDR3: TGTGCCAGCAGTTTGGGCAGTGAGGTCAATGAGCAGTTCTTC. This translates into CASSLGSEVNEQFF.

The chain's CDR3 is CASSQGTAGGDTQYF. CDR3 bases: TGCGCCAGCAGCCAAGGGACAGCTGGTGGAGATACGCAGTATTTT. This chain joins TRBV4-1 and TRBJ2-3; a weak D match, TRBD1 (6 bases). CDR1 and CDR2 (germline): MGHRA, YSYEKL. The CDR3 is 15 residues long. V was shortened by 1 base and J by 5 bases, with 13 bases between the two germline ends.

The table lists this clone with a count of one. The V and J genes are TRBV19 and TRBJ2-2; 10 bases agree with TRBD1. This CDR3 is 17 amino acids long. Germline V gene sequence: CDR1 LNHDA, CDR2 SQIVND (reference sequence). J gave up 6 bases and V 5 bases, and 12 bases lay outside the gene matches. The CDR3: CASSSPRGTGVAGELFF. CDR3 in DNA: TGTGCCAGTAGTTCGCCCCGGGGGACAGGGGTGGCCGGGGAGCTGTTTTTT.

The chain carries TRBV2 and TRBJ2-7; the match to TRBD1 covers 9 bases. The CDR3 extends over 13 amino acids. CDR1 and CDR2 (germline): SNHLY, FYNNEI. The V segment lost 10 bases and the J segment 2 bases; nucleotides outside the gene matches: 6. In DNA form, the CDR3 reads TGTGCCACCAGGACAGGGGTGACCTACGAGCAGTACTTC. This gives the protein CATRTGVTYEQYF. The complete variable domain, with remaining parts taken from reference TRBV2 and TRBJ2-7, reads EPEVTQTPSHQVTQMGQEVILRCVPISNHLYFYWYRQILGQKVEFLVSFYNNEISEKSEIFDDQFSVERPDGSNFTLKIRSTKLEDSAMYFCATRTGVTYEQYFGPGTRLTVT.

The chain carries TRBV6-6 and TRBJ2-7; tentatively, D is TRBD2 (5 bases). The ends were cut back, 6 bases at V and 10 bases at J, with 10 bases in the middle. In germline, CDR1 is MNHNY, CDR2 SVGAGI (reference sequence). The CDR3 spans 10 residues. The CDR3, as DNA: TGTGCCAGCAGCGGCGGGTTACAGTACTTC. It codes for CASSGGLQYF.

The genes are TRBV6-5 and TRBJ2-3; 8 bases are a match to TRBD2. Germline V CDR1 and CDR2: MNHEY, SVGAGI. Unmatched junction bases numbered 7, after V lost 0 bases and J lost 5 bases. The CDR3 totals 16 residues. The CDR3 DNA reads as TGTGCCAGCAGTTACTCGACGGGAGGGCCGCTAGATACGCAGTATTTT. Protein product: CASSYSTGGPLDTQYF.

This sequence joins TRBV4-1 and TRBJ1-1; no clear D. From germline, CDR1 is MGHRA and CDR2 YSYEKL. CDR3 length: 16 residues. V shed 0 bases and J shed 0 bases, with 11 bases lying between them. CDR3 bases: TGCGCCAGCAGCCAAGATTGGAACAGCGTGAACACTGAAGCTTTCTTT. This sequence encodes CASSQDWNSVNTEAFF.

The chain joins TRBV7-9 to TRBJ1-4; 9 bases match TRBD1. CDR1 is SEHNR and CDR2 is FQNEAQ in the germline V gene (reference sequence). The CDR3 sequence is 14 residues long. The J segment lost 4 bases and the V segment lost 5 bases, leaving 2 bases of the junction unmatched. CDR3 sequence reads: CASSRTGDNEKLFF. For the CDR3, the DNA is TGTGCCAGCAGCCGGACAGGGGATAATGAAAAACTGTTTTTT.

J is TRBJ2-5 and V is TRBV10-3, with TRBD2 matching 9 bases. The V segment lost 2 bases and the J segment 3 bases; nucleotides outside the gene matches: 10. The CDR3 loop spans 17 amino acids. The V gene's germline CDR1 is ENHRY and CDR2 SYGVKD. The CDR3 reads CAISEPLGRGGEETQYF. The CDR3 nucleotides are TGTGCCATCAGTGAGCCCCTTGGGCGGGGGGGCGAAGAGACCCAGTACTTC.

The rearrangement links TRBV4-1 to TRBJ1-1; the match to TRBD1 covers 7 bases. This CDR3 has 16 residues. The V gene end was trimmed by 0 bases and the J gene end by 1 base; junction bases not matched to a gene: 5. From germline, CDR1 is MGHRA and CDR2 YSYEKL. As DNA, the CDR3 is TGCGCCAGCAGCCAAGACTCGGGACAGCCGAACACTGAAGCTTTCTTT. Encoded protein: CASSQDSGQPNTEAFF.

The chain couples TRBV27 to TRBJ1-1; possible D gene TRBD1, 6 bases. The CDR3 totals 15 residues. Germline CDR1 is MNHEY and CDR2 is SMNVEV (reference sequence). V was cut by 3 bases and J by 3 bases, with 14 bases left in between. The chain's CDR3 is CASSFNRQVYTEAFF. The CDR3 DNA follows: TGTGCCAGCAGTTTTAATCGACAGGTCTACACTGAAGCTTTCTTT.

The genes are TRBV4-3 and TRBJ2-7, with D perhaps TRBD2 (5 bases). V lost 0 bases and J 2 bases, leaving 11 bases between the germline ends. The CDR3 totals 15 residues. Germline CDR1 and CDR2: LGHNA and YSLEER. CDR3 DNA: TGCGCCAGCAGCCAAGAGCGGGTGGGCCCCTACGAGCAGTACTTC. Its protein product is CASSQERVGPYEQYF.

This chain joins TRBV28 and TRBJ2-7; 8 nucleotides agree with TRBD1. After removal of 11 bases from V and 6 bases from J, the junction contained 9 bases not matched to a gene. This CDR3 contains 12 residues. CDR1 is MDHEN, CDR2 SYDVKM, per germline. The CDR3 bases are TGTGCCTGTGACAGGGGTGGAGCCGAGCAGTACTTC. Translation gives CACDRGGAEQYF.

V and J are TRBV27 and TRBJ2-7; 8 bases match TRBD2. With 6 bases clipped from V and 2 bases from J, the junction kept 9 bases outside the gene matches. CDR1 and CDR2 (germline): MNHEY, SMNVEV (reference sequence). The CDR3 extends over 15 amino acids. The CDR3 DNA sequence: TGTGCCAGCAGCCCAGGGGTAGCGGGGACCTACGAGCAGTACTTC. Protein sequence: CASSPGVAGTYEQYF.

The V gene is TRBV7-9, the J gene TRBJ1-2, with D hard to call. Germline V gene sequence: CDR1 SEHNR, CDR2 FQNEAQ (reference sequence). The V gene lost 5 bases and the J gene lost 7 bases, with 26 bases spanning the gap. The CDR3 is 17 residues long. CDR3 region: CASSPAAGNALLSGYTF. Written as DNA, the CDR3 is TGTGCCAGCAGCCCCGCCGCGGGCAATGCCTTACTATCTGGCTACACCTTC.

The J gene is TRBJ1-2, the V gene TRBV6-5; D call uncertain. This CDR3 has 14 residues. The V gene lost 0 bases and the J gene lost 8 bases, with 13 bases spanning the gap. The V gene's germline CDR1 is MNHEY and CDR2 SVGAGI. The CDR3 here is CASSYSHGEGGYTF. The DNA for the CDR3 is TGTGCCAGCAGTTACTCACATGGGGAGGGCGGCTACACCTTC.

The count of this clone is one. Mismatch with germline at one junction end may stem from a read error. Additional DNA sequences in this sample encode the identical CDR3. The CDR3 nucleotides are TGTGCCAGCAGTTTAGACAGGGCGAATGAGCAGTTCTTC. Protein: CASSLDRANEQFF. The rearrangement links TRBV13 to TRBJ2-1, with 7 bases that match TRBD1. Germline assignment: CDR1 PRHDT and CDR2 FYEKMQ (reference sequence). The CDR3 spans 13 residues.

This clone was observed a single time. This sequence joins TRBV19 and TRBJ2-7; tentative D call: TRBD2 (6 bases). Germline V gene lookup returns CDR1 LNHDA and CDR2 SQIVND (reference sequence). This CDR3 spans 14 amino acids. V was trimmed by 10 bases and J by 3 bases, leaving 19 bases between them. The CDR3 loop is CATTPGTGVYEQYF. In DNA form, the CDR3 reads TGTGCCACTACGCCGGGGACTGGGGTCTACGAGCAGTACTTC.

The CDR3 sequence: CASSERGLNTGELFF. In DNA, the CDR3 is TGTGCCAGCAGCGAGCGGGGCCTGAACACCGGGGAGCTGTTTTTT. The V call is TRBV9, the J call TRBJ2-2; 7 bases align to TRBD2. This CDR3 region has 15 residues. V lost 3 bases and J lost 1; bases outside the gene matches: 3. Looked up from germline, CDR1 is SGDLS and CDR2 is YYNGEE.

This clone was detected only once. This same CDR3 is encoded by further DNA sequences in the sample. The chain couples TRBV10-1 to TRBJ2-7; unclear D gene. V dropped 0 bases and J dropped 0 bases, with 6 bases sitting between them. CDR3 size: 14 residues. CDR1 and CDR2 from the germline V gene are WNHNN and SYGVQD (reference sequence). For the CDR3, the DNA is TGCGCCAGCAGTGAGTCGACGGTCTCCTACGAGCAGTACTTC. Translating it yields CASSESTVSYEQYF.

This clone was found once. V gene TRBV6-5 combines with J gene TRBJ1-2; TRBD1 agrees at 8 bases. V lost 2 bases and J lost 4; bases outside the gene matches: 3. Germline CDR1 and CDR2: MNHEY and SVGAGI. This CDR3 contains 14 residues. The CDR3: CASSYGGQGYGYTF. The CDR3 DNA sequence: TGTGCCAGCAGTTACGGAGGACAGGGCTATGGCTACACCTTC.

Concerning this clone itself: Other DNA sequences in this specimen translate into the identical CDR3. The chain carries TRBV5-6 and TRBJ2-7; D remains ambiguous. Germline V gene data show CDR1 as SGHDT and CDR2 as YYEEEE. V lost 0 bases to trimming and J lost 4 bases, with 8 bases between them. The CDR3 has 13 residues. CDR3 protein: CASSLGEGYEQYF. For the CDR3, the DNA is TGTGCCAGCAGCTTGGGGGAAGGGTACGAGCAGTACTTC. The whole variable domain, remainder taken from reference TRBV5-6 and TRBJ2-7, is DAGVTQSPTHLIKTRGQQVTLRCSPKSGHDTVSWYQQALGQGPQFIFQYYEEEERQRGNFPDRFSGHQFPNYSSELNVNALLLGDSALYLCASSLGEGYEQYFGPGTRLTVT.

The V call is TRBV5-8, the J call TRBJ1-2; 10 bases are shared with TRBD1. Germline V gene lookup returns CDR1 SGHTS and CDR2 YDEGEE. The V segment lost 0 bases and the J segment 4 bases; nucleotides outside the gene matches: 6. The CDR3 contains 16 residues. CDR3 bases: TGTGCCAGCAGCTTGGGGACCGGGACAGGGGTCTATGGCTACACCTTC. Its protein is CASSLGTGTGVYGYTF. The full variable domain, completed using reference TRBV5-8 and TRBJ1-2, is EAGVTQSPTHLIKTRGQQATLRCSPISGHTSVYWYQQALGLGLQFLLWYDEGEERNRGNFPPRFSGRQFPNYSSELNVNALELEDSALYLCASSLGTGTGVYGYTFGSGTRLTVV.

This chain uses TRBV4-3 with TRBJ2-7; D is unresolved. CDR3 length equals 14 residues. Trimming left V 1 base short and J 2 bases short, with 9 bases between. Germline CDR1 LGHNA, CDR2 YSLEER. The CDR3 loop is CASSQGTSTYEQYF. The CDR3 region has the DNA TGCGCCAGCAGCCAAGGGACGTCGACCTACGAGCAGTACTTC.

CDR3 sequence reads: CASSHSGGAGETQYF. The CDR3 DNA reads as TGTGCCAGCAGCCACAGCGGGGGGGCCGGTGAGACCCAGTACTTC. The rearrangement uses TRBV9 and TRBJ2-5, with TRBD2 matching over 10 bases. The CDR3 has 15 amino acids. After removal of 4 bases from V and 5 bases from J, the junction contained 8 bases not matched to a gene. The germline gives CDR1 SGDLS, CDR2 YYNGEE. The full variable domain, in which reference TRBV9 and TRBJ2-5 provide the parts outside the CDR3, is DSGVTQTPKHLITATGQRVTLRCSPRSGDLSVYWYQQSLDQGLQFLIQYYNGEERAKGNILERFSAQQFPDLHSELNLSSLELGDSALYFCASSHSGGAGETQYFGPGTRLLVL.

The chain has TRBV21-1 and TRBJ1-1; the D segment call TRBD1 is taken from the table without a DNA check. TRBV21-1 is marked as a pseudogene. This CDR3 comprises 19 residues. The CDR3: CASSKALYSGHRGRTEAFF. The CDR3 nucleotides read TGTGCCAGCAGCAAAGCGCTTTATTCAGGTCACAGGGGGCGGACTGAAGCTTTCTTT.

The rearrangement links TRBV2 to TRBJ1-3, with D possibly matching TRBD1 (6 bases). V lost 10 bases and J 3 bases, leaving 16 bases between the germline ends. The CDR3 has 14 amino acids. Germline CDR1 reads SNHLY; CDR2 reads FYNNEI. The CDR3: CAIPGRGFGNTIYF. CDR3 sequence (DNA): TGTGCCATCCCGGGAAGGGGGTTTGGAAACACCATATATTTT.